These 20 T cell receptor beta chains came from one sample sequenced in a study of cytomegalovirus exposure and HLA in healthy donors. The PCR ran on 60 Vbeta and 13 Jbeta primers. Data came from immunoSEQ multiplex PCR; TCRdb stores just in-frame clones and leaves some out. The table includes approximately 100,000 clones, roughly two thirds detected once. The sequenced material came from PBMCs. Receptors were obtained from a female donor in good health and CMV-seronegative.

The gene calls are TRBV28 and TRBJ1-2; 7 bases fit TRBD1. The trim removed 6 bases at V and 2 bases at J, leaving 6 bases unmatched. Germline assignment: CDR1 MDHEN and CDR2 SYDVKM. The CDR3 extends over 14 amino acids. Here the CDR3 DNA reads TGTGCCAGCAGACCTGGGACAGCAAACTATGGCTACACCTTC. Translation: CASRPGTANYGYTF.

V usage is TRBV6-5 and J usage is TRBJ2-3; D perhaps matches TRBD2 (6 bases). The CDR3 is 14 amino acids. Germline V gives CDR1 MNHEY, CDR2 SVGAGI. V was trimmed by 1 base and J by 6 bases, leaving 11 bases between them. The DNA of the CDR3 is TGTGCCAGCAGTTACTACCAGCGGGCTGATACGCAGTATTTT. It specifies CASSYYQRADTQYF.

This chain's CDR3 is CASSPYRRASGNTGELFF. The DNA for the CDR3 is TGTGCCAGCAGTCCATACCGTCGGGCTAGCGGGAACACCGGGGAGCTGTTTTTT. This rearrangement joins TRBV28 to TRBJ2-2; TRBD2 matches 7 bases. Germline loops: CDR1 MDHEN, CDR2 SYDVKM. Trimming took 5 bases from V and 1 from J; bases not matched to a gene: 13. The CDR3 consists of 18 residues.

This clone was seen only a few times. DNA of the CDR3: TGTGCCAGTAGCTTTGCGGGGCGATACAATGAGCAGTTCTTC. This translates into CASSFAGRYNEQFF. This rearrangement joins TRBV19 to TRBJ2-1, with D possibly matching TRBD2 (6 bases). Trimming removed 6 bases from V and 4 bases from J, with 13 bases in between. This CDR3 has 14 amino acids. Looked up from germline, CDR1 is LNHDA and CDR2 is SQIVND (reference sequence).

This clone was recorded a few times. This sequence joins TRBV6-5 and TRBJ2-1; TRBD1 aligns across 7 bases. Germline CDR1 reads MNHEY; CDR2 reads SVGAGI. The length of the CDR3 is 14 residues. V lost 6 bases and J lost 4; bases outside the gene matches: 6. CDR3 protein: CASSSGQEYNEQFF. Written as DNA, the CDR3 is TGTGCCAGCAGCTCCGGACAGGAGTACAATGAGCAGTTCTTC.

CDR3: CASSDWWGLDTF. CDR3 nucleotide sequence: TGTGCCAGCAGTGATTGGTGGGGGCTCGACACCTTC. The rearrangement uses TRBV25-1 and TRBJ1-2; the D gene is possibly TRBD1 (6 bases). The CDR3 covers 12 residues. The germline V gene has CDR1 MGHDK and CDR2 SYGVNS. V lost 3 bases and J lost 12, with 14 bases in between.

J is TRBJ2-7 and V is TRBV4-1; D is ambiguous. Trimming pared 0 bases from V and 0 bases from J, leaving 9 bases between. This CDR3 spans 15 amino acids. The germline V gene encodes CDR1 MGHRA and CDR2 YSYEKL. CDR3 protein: CASSQDWSSSYEQYF. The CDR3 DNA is TGCGCCAGCAGCCAAGACTGGAGTAGCTCCTACGAGCAGTACTTC.

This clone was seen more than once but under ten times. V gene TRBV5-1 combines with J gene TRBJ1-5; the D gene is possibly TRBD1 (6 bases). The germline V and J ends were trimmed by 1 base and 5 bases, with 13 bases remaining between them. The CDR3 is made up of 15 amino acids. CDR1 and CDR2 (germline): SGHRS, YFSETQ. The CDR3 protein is CASSLRGMRDQPQHF. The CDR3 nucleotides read TGCGCCAGCAGCTTGAGGGGGATGAGGGATCAGCCCCAGCATTTT.

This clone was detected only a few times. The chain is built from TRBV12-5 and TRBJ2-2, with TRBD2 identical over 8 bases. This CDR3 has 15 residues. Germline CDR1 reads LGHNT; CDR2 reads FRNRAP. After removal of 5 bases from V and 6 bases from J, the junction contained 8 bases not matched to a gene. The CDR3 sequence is CASGQAGGGAGELFF. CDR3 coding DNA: TGTGCTAGTGGTCAGGCGGGAGGAGGGGCCGGGGAGCTGTTTTTT. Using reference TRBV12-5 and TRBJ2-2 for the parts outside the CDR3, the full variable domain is DARVTQTPRHKVTEMGQEVTMRCQPILGHNTVFWYRQTMMQGLELLAYFRNRAPLDDSGMPKDRFSAEMPDATLATLKIQPSEPRDSAVYFCASGQAGGGAGELFFGEGSRLTVL.

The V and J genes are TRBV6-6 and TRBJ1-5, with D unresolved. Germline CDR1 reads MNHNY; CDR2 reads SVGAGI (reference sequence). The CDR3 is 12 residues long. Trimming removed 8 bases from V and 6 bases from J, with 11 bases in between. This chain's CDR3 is CASGNSGQPQHF. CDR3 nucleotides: TGTGCCAGCGGAAATTCGGGTCAGCCCCAGCATTTT.

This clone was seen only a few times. CDR3 protein: CASSQEGLAGGPTDTQYF. CDR3 coding DNA: TGCGCCAGCAGCCAAGAGGGCCTAGCGGGGGGGCCCACAGATACGCAGTATTTT. V gene TRBV4-3 combines with J gene TRBJ2-3; 12 bases match TRBD2. V gave up 0 bases and J gave up 2 bases; unmatched junction bases: 6. Looked up from germline, CDR1 is LGHNA and CDR2 is YSLEER. This CDR3 is 18 amino acids long.

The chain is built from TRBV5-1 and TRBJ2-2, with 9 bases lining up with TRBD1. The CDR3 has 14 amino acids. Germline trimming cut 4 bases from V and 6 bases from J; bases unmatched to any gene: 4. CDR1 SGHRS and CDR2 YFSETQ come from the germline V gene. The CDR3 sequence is CASSQRDRAGELFF. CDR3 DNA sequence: TGCGCCAGCAGCCAACGGGACAGGGCCGGGGAGCTGTTTTTT.

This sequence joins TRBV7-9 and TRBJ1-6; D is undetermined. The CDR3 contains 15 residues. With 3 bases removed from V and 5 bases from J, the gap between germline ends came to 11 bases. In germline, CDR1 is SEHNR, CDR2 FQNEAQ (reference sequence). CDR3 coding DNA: TGTGCCAGCAGCTTGGGAGACCTACATAATTCACCCCTCCACTTT. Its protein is CASSLGDLHNSPLHF.

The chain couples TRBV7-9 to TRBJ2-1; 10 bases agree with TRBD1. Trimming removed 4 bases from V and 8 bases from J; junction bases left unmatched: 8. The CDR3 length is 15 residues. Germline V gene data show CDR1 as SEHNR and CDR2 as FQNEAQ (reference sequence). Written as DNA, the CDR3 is TGTGCCAGCAGCTCACGACAGGGGGCTGGGGATGAGCAGTTCTTC. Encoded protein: CASSSRQGAGDEQFF.

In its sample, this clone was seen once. The CDR3 loop reads CASNKPGLNQPQHF. The CDR3 DNA reads TGTGCCAGTAACAAACCGGGTCTCAATCAGCCCCAGCATTTT. V and J are TRBV19 and TRBJ1-5, with no clear D. Germline CDR1 reads LNHDA; CDR2 reads SQIVND (reference sequence). CDR3 length: 14 residues. Deletions cut 7 bases from V and 3 bases from J, with 13 bases between.

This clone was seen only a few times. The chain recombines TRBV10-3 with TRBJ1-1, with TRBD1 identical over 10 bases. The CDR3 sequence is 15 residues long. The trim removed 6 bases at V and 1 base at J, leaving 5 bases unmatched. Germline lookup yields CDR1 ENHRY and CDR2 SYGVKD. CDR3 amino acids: CAIRGGDRGNTEAFF. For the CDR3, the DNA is TGTGCCATCAGAGGGGGGGACAGGGGGAACACTGAAGCTTTCTTT.

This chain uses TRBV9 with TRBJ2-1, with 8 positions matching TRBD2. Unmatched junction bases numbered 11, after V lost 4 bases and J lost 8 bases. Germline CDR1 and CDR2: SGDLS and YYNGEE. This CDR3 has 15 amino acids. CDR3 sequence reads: CASSSRTSWGDEQFF. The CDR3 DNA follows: TGTGCCAGCAGCTCTAGGACTAGCTGGGGCGATGAGCAGTTCTTC.

This chain's CDR3 is CASIRAGGPNEQYF. The CDR3 DNA reads as TGTGCCAGCATCAGAGCGGGAGGGCCGAACGAGCAGTACTTC. The chain recombines TRBV13 with TRBJ2-7, with TRBD2 matching over 10 bases. The germline gives CDR1 PRHDT, CDR2 FYEKMQ (reference sequence). This CDR3 has 14 amino acids. V lost 7 bases to trimming and J lost 5 bases; unmatched junction nucleotides: 8.

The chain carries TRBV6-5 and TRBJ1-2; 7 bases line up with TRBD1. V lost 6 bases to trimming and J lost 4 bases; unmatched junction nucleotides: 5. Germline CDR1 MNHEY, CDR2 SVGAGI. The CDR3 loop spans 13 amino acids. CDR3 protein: CASSLGGSYGYTF. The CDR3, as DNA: TGTGCCAGCAGCCTAGGGGGCAGCTATGGCTACACCTTC.

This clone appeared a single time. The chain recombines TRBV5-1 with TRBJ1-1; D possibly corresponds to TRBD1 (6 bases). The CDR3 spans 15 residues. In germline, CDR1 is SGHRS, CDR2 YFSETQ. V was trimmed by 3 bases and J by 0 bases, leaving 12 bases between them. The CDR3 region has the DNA TGCGCCAGCAGCTCCCAGGGGTTAGTGAACACTGAAGCTTTCTTT. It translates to CASSSQGLVNTEAFF. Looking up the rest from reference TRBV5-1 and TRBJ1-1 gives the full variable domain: KAGVTQTPRYLIKTRGQQVTLSCSPISGHRSVSWYQQTPGQGLQFLFEYFSETQRNKGNFPGRFSGRQFSNSRSEMNVSTLELGDSALYLCASSSQGLVNTEAFFGQGTRLTVV.